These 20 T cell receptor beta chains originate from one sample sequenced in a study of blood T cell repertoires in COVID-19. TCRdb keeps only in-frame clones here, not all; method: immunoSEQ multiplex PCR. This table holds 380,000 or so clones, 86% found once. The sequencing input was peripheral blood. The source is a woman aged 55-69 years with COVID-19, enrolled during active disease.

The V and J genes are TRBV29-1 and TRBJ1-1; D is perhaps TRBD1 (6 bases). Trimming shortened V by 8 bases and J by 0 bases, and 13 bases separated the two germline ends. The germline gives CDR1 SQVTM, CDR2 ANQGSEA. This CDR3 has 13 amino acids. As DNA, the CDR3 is TGCAGCCTTCGAAGGGGGATGAACACTGAAGCTTTCTTT. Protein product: CSLRRGMNTEAFF.

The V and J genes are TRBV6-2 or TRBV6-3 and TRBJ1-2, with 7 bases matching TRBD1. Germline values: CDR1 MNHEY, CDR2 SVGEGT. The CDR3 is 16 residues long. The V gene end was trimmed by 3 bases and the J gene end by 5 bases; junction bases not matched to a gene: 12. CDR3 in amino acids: CASSYRPRDRAYGYTF. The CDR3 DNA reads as TGTGCCAGCAGTTATCGCCCCCGGGACAGAGCATATGGCTACACCTTC.

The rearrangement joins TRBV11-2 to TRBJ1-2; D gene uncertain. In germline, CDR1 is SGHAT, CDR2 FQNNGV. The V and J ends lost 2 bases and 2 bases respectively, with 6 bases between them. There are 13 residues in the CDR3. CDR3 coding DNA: TGTGCCAGCAGCTTATCACAGAACTATGGCTACACCTTC. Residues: CASSLSQNYGYTF.

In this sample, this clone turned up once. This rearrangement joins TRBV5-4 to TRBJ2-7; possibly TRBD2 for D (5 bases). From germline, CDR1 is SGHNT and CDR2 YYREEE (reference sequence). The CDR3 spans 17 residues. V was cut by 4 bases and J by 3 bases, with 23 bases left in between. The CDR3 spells CASSPTGSRARSYEQYF. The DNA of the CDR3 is TGTGCCAGCAGCCCCACGGGTTCGCGGGCCCGGAGCTACGAGCAGTACTTC.

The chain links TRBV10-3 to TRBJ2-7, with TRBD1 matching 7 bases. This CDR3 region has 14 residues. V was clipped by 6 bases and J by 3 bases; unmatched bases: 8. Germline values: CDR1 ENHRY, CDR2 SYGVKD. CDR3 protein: CAIRRQGRNYEQYF. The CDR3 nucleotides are TGTGCCATCAGAAGACAGGGACGAAACTACGAGCAGTACTTC.

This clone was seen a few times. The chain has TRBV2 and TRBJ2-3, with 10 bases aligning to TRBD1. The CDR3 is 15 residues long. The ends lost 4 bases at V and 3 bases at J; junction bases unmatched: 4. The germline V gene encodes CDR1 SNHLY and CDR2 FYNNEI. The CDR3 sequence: CASSARTGGTDTQYF. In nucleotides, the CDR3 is TGTGCCAGCAGTGCTAGGACAGGGGGAACAGATACGCAGTATTTT.

CDR3 bases: TGCAGTGCTACTGAGCGGCTGCTAGCCAAAAACATTCAGTACTTC. Its translation is CSATERLLAKNIQYF. This chain joins TRBV20-1 and TRBJ2-4; D may be TRBD2 (5 bases). Germline loops: CDR1 DFQATT, CDR2 SNEGSKA (reference sequence). The CDR3 extends over 15 amino acids. V shed 4 bases and J shed 0 bases, with 13 bases lying between them.

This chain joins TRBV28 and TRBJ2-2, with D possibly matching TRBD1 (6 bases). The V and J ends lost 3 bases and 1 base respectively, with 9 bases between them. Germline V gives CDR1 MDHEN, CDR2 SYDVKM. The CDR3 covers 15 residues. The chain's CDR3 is CASSLLTGNTGELFF. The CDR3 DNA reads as TGTGCCAGCAGTTTGTTGACAGGGAACACCGGGGAGCTGTTTTTT. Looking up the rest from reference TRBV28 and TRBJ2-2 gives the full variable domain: DVKVTQSSRYLVKRTGEKVFLECVQDMDHENMFWYRQDPGLGLRLIYFSYDVKMKEKGDIPEGYSVSREKKERFSLILESASTNQTSMYLCASSLLTGNTGELFFGEGSRLTVL.

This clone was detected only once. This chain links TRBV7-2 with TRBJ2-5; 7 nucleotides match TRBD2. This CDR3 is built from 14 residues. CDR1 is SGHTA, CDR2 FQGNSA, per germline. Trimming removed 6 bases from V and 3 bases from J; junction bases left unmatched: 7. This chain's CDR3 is CASSPGTKEETQYF. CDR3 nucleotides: TGTGCCAGCAGTCCCGGGACTAAGGAAGAGACCCAGTACTTC. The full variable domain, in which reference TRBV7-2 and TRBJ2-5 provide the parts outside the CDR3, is GAGVSQSPSNKVTEKGKDVELRCDPISGHTALYWYRQSLGQGLEFLIYFQGNSAPDKSGLPSDRFSAERTGGSVSTLTIQRTQQEDSAVYLCASSPGTKEETQYFGPGTRLLVL.

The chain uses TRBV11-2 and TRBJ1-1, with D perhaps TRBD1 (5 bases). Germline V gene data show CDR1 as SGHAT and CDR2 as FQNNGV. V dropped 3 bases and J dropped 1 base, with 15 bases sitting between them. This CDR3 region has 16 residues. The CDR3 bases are TGTGCCAGCAGCTTTGCAAAGTATCAGGGGAACACTGAAGCTTTCTTT. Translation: CASSFAKYQGNTEAFF.

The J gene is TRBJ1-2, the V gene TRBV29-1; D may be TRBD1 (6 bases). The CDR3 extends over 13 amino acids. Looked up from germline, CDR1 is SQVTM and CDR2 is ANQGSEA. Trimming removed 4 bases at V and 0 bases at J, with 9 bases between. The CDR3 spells CSVARDTNYGYTF. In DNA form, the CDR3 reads TGCAGCGTTGCTCGGGACACTAACTATGGCTACACCTTC.

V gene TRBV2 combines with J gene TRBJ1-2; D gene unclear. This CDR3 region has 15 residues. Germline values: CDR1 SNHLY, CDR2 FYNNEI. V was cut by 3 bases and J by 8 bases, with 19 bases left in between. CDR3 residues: CASSEQLVEGRGYTF. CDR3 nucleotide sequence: TGTGCCAGCAGTGAGCAATTGGTGGAGGGTCGGGGCTACACCTTC.

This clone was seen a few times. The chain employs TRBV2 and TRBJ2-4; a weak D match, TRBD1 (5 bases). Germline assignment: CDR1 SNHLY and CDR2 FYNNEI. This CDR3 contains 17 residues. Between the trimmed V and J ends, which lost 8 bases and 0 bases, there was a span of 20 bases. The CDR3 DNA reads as TGTGCCAGCCAGGGCAGGGCGAGAGTACTAGCCAAAAACATTCAGTACTTC. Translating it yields CASQGRARVLAKNIQYF. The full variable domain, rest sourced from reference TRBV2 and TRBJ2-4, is EPEVTQTPSHQVTQMGQEVILRCVPISNHLYFYWYRQILGQKVEFLVSFYNNEISEKSEIFDDQFSVERPDGSNFTLKIRSTKLEDSAMYFCASQGRARVLAKNIQYFGAGTRLSVL.

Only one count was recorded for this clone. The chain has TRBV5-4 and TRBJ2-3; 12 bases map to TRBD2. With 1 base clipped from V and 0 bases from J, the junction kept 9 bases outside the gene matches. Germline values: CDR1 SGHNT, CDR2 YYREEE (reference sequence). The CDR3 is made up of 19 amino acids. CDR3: CASSLRASGGAYSTDTQYF. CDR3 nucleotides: TGTGCCAGCAGCTTGAGGGCTAGCGGGGGGGCCTATAGCACAGATACGCAGTATTTT.

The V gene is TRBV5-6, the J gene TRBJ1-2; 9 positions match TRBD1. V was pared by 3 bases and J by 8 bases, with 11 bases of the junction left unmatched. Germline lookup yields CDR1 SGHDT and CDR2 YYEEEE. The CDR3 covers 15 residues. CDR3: CASSYPPGTGRGYTF. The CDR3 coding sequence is TGTGCCAGCAGCTACCCTCCTGGGACAGGGAGGGGCTACACCTTC.

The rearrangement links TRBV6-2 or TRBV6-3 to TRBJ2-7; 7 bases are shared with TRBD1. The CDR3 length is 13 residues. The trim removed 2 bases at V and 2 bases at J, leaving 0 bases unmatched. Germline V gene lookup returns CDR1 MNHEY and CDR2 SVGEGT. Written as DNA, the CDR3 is TGTGCCAGCAGTTACACAGGGGCCTACGAGCAGTACTTC. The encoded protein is CASSYTGAYEQYF.

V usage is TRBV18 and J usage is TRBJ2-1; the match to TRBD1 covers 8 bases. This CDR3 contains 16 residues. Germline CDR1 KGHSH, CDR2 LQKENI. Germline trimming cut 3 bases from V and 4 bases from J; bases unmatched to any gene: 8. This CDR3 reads CASSPQTGVGYNEQFF. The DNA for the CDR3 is TGTGCCAGCTCACCCCAGACAGGGGTTGGGTACAATGAGCAGTTCTTC.

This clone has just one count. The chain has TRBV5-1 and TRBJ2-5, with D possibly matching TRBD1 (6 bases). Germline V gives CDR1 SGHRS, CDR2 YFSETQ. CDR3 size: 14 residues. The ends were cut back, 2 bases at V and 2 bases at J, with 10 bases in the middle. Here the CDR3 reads CASSLQGHQETQYF. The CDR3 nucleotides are TGCGCCAGCAGCTTACAGGGCCATCAAGAGACCCAGTACTTC.

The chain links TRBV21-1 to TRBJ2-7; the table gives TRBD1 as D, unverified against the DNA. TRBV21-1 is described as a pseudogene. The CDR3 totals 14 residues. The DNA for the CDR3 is TGTGCCAGCAGCAAAGACAGGGGGCTCTACGAGCAGTACTTC. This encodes CASSKDRGLYEQYF.

This CDR3 reads CASSVLSEAGREKLFF. The CDR3 nucleotides read TGTGCCAGCAGCGTACTTTCCGAGGCAGGGAGGGAAAAACTGTTTTTT. The chain uses TRBV9 and TRBJ1-4; D possibly corresponds to TRBD1 (5 bases). The V end lost 1 base, the J end lost 8 bases, and 18 bases lay between the germline ends. CDR1 and CDR2 (germline): SGDLS, YYNGEE. The CDR3 has 16 amino acids.